This T cell receptor beta chain was obtained from a study of human T cells and chemical hapten exposure. Study results and limitations: TCRs at a frequency above 1 in 1000 stayed unchanged with DPC sensitization.

With 7 bases clipped from V and 2 bases from J, the junction kept 13 bases outside the gene matches. The CDR3 has 18 amino acids. Germline CDR1 SQVTM, CDR2 ANQGSEA. In its sample, this clonotype was seen many times. What it recognizes is unknown. As the library was built, unique molecular identifiers were attached to individual cDNA molecules. TCRdb re-derived calls from the 5' RACE reads in MiXCR, one entry per CDR3 protein. This table holds more than 140,000 distinct CDR3 sequences, about 4.3% found once. The authors' total RNA extraction used unfractionated whole blood. This TCR was recovered from a female donor in good health. The chain links TRBV29-1 to TRBJ2-3; TRBD2 matches at 15 bases. The CDR3 DNA follows: TGCAGCGCAGCCGGTGGACTAGCGGGGGGGGAGATCACAGATACGCAGTATTTT. Translation gives CSAAGGLAGGEITDTQYF.